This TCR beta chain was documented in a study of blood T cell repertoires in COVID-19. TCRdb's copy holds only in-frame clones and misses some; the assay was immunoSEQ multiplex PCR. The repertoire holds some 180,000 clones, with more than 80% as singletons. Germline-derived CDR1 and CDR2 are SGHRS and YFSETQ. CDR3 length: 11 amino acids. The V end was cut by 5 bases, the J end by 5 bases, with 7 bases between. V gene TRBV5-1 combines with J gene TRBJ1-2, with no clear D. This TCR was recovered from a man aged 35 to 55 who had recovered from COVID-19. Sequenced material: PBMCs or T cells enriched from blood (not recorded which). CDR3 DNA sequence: TGCGCCAGCAGTTCCGGTTATGGCTACACCTTC. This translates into CASSSGYGYTF.